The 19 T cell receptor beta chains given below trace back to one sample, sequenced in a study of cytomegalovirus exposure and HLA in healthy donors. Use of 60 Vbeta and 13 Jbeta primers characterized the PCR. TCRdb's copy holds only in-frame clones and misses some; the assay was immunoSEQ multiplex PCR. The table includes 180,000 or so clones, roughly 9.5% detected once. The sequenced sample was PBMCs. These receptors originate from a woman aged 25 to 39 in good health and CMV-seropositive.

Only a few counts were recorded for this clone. This CDR3 is CASSQDVDGGFNQPQHF. CDR3 DNA: TGCGCCAGCAGCCAAGACGTCGACGGGGGATTCAATCAGCCCCAGCATTTT. The gene calls are TRBV4-1 and TRBJ1-5; tentatively, D is TRBD1 (5 bases). With 0 bases removed from V and 3 bases from J, the gap between germline ends came to 15 bases. The CDR3 has 17 residues. The germline gives CDR1 MGHRA, CDR2 YSYEKL.

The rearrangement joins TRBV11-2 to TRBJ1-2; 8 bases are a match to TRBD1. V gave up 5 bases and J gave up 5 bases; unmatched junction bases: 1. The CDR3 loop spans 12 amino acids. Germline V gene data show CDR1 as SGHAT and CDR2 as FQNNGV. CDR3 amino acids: CASSRQGYGYTF. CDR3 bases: TGTGCCAGCAGCCGACAGGGGTATGGCTACACCTTC.

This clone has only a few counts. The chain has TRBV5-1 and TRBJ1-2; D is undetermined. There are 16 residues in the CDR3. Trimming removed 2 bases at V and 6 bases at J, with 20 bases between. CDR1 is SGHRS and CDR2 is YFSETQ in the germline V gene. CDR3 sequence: CASSLFIGSATDGYTF. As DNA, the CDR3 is TGCGCCAGCAGCTTATTCATCGGGTCGGCGACGGATGGCTACACCTTC.

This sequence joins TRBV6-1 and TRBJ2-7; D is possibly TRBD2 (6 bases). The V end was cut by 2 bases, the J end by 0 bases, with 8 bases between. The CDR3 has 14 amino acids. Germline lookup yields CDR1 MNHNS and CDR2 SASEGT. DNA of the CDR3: TGTGCCAGCAGTGAACCCGGGAGCTCCTACGAGCAGTACTTC. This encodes CASSEPGSSYEQYF.

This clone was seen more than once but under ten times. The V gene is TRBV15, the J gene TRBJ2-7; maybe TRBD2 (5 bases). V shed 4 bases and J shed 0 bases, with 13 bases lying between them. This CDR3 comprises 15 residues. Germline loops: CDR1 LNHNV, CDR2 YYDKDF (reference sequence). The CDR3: CATSKTRGSSYEQYF. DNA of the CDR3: TGTGCCACCAGCAAAACTAGAGGGAGCTCCTACGAGCAGTACTTC.

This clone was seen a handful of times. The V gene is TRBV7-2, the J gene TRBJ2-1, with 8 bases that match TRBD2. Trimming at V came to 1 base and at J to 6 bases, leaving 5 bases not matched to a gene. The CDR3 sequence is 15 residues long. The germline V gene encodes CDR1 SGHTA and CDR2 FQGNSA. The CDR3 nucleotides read TGTGCCAGCAGCTTAGAGGGACTAGTGAGCAATGAGCAGTTCTTC. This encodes CASSLEGLVSNEQFF. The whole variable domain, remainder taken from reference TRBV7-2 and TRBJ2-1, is GAGVSQSPSNKVTEKGKDVELRCDPISGHTALYWYRQSLGQGLEFLIYFQGNSAPDKSGLPSDRFSAERTGGSVSTLTIQRTQQEDSAVYLCASSLEGLVSNEQFFGPGTRLTVL.

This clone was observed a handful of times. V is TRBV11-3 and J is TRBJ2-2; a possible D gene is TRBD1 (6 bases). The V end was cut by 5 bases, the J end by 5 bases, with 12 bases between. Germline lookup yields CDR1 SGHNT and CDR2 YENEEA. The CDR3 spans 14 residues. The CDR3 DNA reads TGTGCCAGCAGCCCAGGGGTAGCTACCGGGGAGCTGTTTTTT. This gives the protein CASSPGVATGELFF.

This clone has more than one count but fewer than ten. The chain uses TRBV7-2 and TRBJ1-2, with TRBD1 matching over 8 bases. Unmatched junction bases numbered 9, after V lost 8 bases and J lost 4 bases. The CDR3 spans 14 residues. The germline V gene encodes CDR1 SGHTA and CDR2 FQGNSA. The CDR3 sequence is CASRLAGQGYGYTF. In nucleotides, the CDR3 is TGTGCCAGCCGCCTCGCCGGACAGGGCTATGGCTACACCTTC.

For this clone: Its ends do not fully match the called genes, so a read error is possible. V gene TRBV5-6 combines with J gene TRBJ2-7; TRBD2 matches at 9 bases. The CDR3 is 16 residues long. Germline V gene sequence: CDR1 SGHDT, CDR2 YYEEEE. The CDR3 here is CASSLKTSGPAYEQCF. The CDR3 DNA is TGTGCCAGCAGCTTGAAGACTAGCGGTCCTGCCTACGAGCAGTGCTTC.

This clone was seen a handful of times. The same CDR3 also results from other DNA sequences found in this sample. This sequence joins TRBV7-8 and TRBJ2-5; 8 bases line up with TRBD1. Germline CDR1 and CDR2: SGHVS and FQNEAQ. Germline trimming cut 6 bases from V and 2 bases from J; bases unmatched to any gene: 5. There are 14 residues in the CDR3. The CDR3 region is CASSPRDRQETQYF. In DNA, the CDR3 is TGTGCCAGCAGTCCCAGGGACAGGCAAGAGACCCAGTACTTC.

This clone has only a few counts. Here the CDR3 reads CASSLGSSYEQYF. The CDR3 DNA reads as TGTGCCAGCAGCTTAGGGAGCTCCTACGAGCAGTACTTC. This sequence joins TRBV13 and TRBJ2-7; D call uncertain. In germline, CDR1 is PRHDT, CDR2 FYEKMQ (reference sequence). The germline V and J ends were trimmed by 0 bases and 0 bases, with 3 bases remaining between them. This CDR3 is 13 amino acids long.

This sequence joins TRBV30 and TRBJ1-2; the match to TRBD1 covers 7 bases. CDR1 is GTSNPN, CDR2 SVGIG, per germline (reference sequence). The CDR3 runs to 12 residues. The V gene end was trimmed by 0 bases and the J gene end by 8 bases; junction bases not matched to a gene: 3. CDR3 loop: CAWSVQDRGYTF. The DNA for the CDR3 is TGTGCCTGGAGTGTACAGGACAGGGGCTACACCTTC.

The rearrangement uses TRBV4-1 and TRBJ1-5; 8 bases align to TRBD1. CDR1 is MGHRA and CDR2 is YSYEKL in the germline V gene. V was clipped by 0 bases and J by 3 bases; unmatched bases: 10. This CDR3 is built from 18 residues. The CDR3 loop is CASSQDDRGSPFNQPQHF. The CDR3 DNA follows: TGCGCCAGCAGCCAAGACGACAGGGGATCCCCATTCAATCAGCCCCAGCATTTT.

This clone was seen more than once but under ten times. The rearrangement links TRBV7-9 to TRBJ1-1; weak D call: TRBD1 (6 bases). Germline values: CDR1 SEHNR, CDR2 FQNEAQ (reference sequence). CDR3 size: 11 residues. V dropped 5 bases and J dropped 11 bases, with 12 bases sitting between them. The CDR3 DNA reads TGTGCCAGCAGCCTTCCCGACAGGGCTTTCTTT. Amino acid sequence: CASSLPDRAFF. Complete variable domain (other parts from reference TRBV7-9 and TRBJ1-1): DTGVSQNPRHKITKRGQNVTFRCDPISEHNRLYWYRQTLGQGPEFLTYFQNEAQLEKSRLLSDRFSAERPKGSFSTLEIQRTEQGDSAMYLCASSLPDRAFFGQGTRLTVV.

The CDR3 reads CASRAGTSGRLFPGGANVLTF. The DNA for the CDR3 is TGTGCCAGTAGGGCCGGGACTAGCGGGAGATTGTTTCCAGGTGGGGCCAACGTCCTGACTTTC. The chain recombines TRBV19 with TRBJ2-6; the match to TRBD2 covers 14 bases. The germline V gene encodes CDR1 LNHDA and CDR2 SQIVND (reference sequence). Unmatched junction bases numbered 16, after V lost 6 bases and J lost 3 bases. This CDR3 is 21 amino acids long.

The CDR3 protein is CASSFTGVEQPQHF. As DNA, the CDR3 is TGCGCCAGCAGCTTTACAGGGGTCGAACAGCCCCAGCATTTT. V is TRBV5-1 and J is TRBJ1-5; 7 nucleotides agree with TRBD1. The CDR3 extends over 14 amino acids. The germline V gene encodes CDR1 SGHRS and CDR2 YFSETQ. V shed 2 bases and J 7 bases; nucleotides not matched to a gene: 6.

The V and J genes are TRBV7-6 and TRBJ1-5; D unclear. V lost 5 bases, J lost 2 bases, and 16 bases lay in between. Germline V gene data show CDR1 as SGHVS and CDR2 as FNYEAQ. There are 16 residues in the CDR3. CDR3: CASSPRPGWGNQPQHF. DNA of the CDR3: TGTGCCAGCAGCCCTAGACCGGGTTGGGGCAATCAGCCCCAGCATTTT.

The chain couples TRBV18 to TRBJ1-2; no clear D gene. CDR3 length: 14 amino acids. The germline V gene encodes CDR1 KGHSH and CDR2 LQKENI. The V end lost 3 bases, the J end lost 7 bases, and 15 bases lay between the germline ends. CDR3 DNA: TGTGCCAGCTCACCGGAGGGAGGAATAGGTGGCTACACCTTC. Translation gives CASSPEGGIGGYTF. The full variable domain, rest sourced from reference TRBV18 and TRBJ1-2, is NAGVMQNPRHLVRRRGQEARLRCSPMKGHSHVYWYRQLPEEGLKFMVYLQKENIIDESGMPKERFSAEFPKEGPSILRIQQVVRGDSAAYFCASSPEGGIGGYTFGSGTRLTVV.

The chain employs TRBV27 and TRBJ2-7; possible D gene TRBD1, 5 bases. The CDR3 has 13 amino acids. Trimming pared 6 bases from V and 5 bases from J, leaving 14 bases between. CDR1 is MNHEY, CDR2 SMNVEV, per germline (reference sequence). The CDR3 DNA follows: TGTGCCAGCAGCGCTCGCGGACAAGACGAGCAGTACTTC. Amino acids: CASSARGQDEQYF.